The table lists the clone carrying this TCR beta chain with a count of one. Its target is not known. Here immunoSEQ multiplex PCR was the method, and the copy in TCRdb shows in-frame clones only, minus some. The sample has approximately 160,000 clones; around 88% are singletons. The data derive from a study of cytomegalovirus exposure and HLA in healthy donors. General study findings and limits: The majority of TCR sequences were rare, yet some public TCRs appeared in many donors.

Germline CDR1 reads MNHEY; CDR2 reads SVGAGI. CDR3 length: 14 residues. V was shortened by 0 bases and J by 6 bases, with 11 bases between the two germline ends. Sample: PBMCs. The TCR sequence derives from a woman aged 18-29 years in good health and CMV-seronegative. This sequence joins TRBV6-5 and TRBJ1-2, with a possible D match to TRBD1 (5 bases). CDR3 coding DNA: TGTGCCAGCAGTTACTCGGCAGGGAGGGATGGCTACACCTTC. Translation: CASSYSAGRDGYTF.